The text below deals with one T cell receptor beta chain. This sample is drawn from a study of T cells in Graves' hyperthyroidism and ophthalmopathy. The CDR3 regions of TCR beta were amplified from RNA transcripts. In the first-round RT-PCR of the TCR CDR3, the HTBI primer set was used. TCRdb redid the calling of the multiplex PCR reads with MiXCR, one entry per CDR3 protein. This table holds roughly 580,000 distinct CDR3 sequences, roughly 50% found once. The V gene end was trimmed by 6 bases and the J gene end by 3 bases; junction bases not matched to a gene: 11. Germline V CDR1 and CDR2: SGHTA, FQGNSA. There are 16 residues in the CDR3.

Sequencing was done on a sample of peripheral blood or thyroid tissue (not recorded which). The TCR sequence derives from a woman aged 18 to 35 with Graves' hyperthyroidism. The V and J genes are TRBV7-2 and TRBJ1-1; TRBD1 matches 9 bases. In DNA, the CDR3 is TGTGCCAGCAGGACCGGGACAGGGTATTTCGACACTGAAGCTTTCTTT. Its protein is CASRTGTGYFDTEAFF.